This is a list of T cell receptor beta chains from one sample in a study of blood T cell repertoires in COVID-19. The table came from immunoSEQ multiplex PCR; TCRdb's copy has only in-frame clones and leaves some out. The repertoire holds fewer than 90,000 clones, with 80% as singletons. The source material was peripheral blood. Every receptor here comes from a woman aged 80 or older with acute or convalescent COVID-19. CDR3s include the opening cysteine and the closing phenylalanine or tryptophan. The D gene is left open where the match is weak. Size values are once, few and many counts, or a class for expanded clones, and some rows have none.

j_call clone_size cdr3_length v_call d_call cdr3_aa cdr3_nt
TRBJ2-3 - 16 TRBV5-4 TRBD2 CASSFRLAGSTDTQYF TGTGCCAGCAGCTTTCGACTAGCGGGGAGCACAGATACGCAGTATTTT
TRBJ2-1 - 15 TRBV5-4 - CASSSSGWGGNEQFF TGTGCCAGCAGCTCAAGCGGGTGGGGCGGGAATGAGCAGTTCTTC
TRBJ1-3 once 15 TRBV5-4 TRBD1 CASSLDRGIGNTIYF TGTGCCAGCAGCTTGGACAGGGGGATTGGAAACACCATATATTTT
TRBJ1-2 - 13 TRBV7-2 - CASSNTGYYGYTF TGTGCCAGCAGCAACACAGGGTACTATGGCTACACCTTC
TRBJ2-1 - 15 TRBV11-2 TRBD1 CASSRTGQGGNEQFF TGTGCCAGCAGCCGGACAGGACAGGGTGGGAATGAGCAGTTCTTC
TRBJ2-5 - 13 TRBV11-3 - CASSLSVIETQYF TGTGCCAGCAGCTTATCGGTTATTGAGACCCAGTACTTC
TRBJ1-4 - 13 TRBV12-3/TRBV12-4 TRBD1 CASGTGAGEKLFF TGTGCCAGCGGGACAGGGGCCGGGGAAAAACTGTTTTTT
TRBJ1-1 few 14 TRBV10-3 TRBD1 CAIRGTETGDRVFF TGTGCCATCAGGGGAACCGAGACAGGGGACCGGGTTTTCTTT
TRBJ1-3 - 14 TRBV5-4 TRBD1 CASSGQAAGNTIYF TGTGCCAGCAGCGGACAGGCTGCTGGAAACACCATATATTTT
TRBJ1-5 - 16 TRBV19 - CASREQGTGGNQPQHF TGTGCCAGTAGAGAACAGGGCACCGGGGGCAATCAGCCCCAGCATTTT
TRBJ1-2 - 14 TRBV27 - CASSLLGGHYGYTF TGTGCCAGCAGTTTATTGGGGGGGCACTATGGCTACACCTTC
TRBJ2-5 - 15 TRBV6-5 TRBD2 CASSKLAGGRETQYF TGTGCCAGCAGTAAGCTAGCGGGGGGGAGAGAGACCCAGTACTTC
TRBJ1-1 - 17 TRBV7-8 TRBD1 CASSHRGGNIGNTEAFF TGTGCCAGCAGCCACAGGGGAGGAAACATTGGGAACACTGAAGCTTTCTTT
TRBJ2-7 - 12 TRBV29-1 TRBD1 CSVGDSSYEQYF TGCAGCGTTGGGGACAGCTCCTACGAGCAGTACTTC
TRBJ2-2 - 12 TRBV19 - CASTYRAGELFF TGTGCCAGTACCTACCGAGCAGGGGAGCTGTTTTTT
TRBJ1-5 once 14 TRBV24-1 TRBD1 CATSAGTVNQPQHF TGTGCCACCAGTGCTGGGACAGTCAATCAGCCCCAGCATTTT
TRBJ2-1 - 14 TRBV5-6 TRBD1 CASSLTGQPNEQFF TGTGCCAGCAGCTTGACGGGACAGCCCAATGAGCAGTTCTTC
TRBJ2-2 few 17 TRBV7-9 - CASSLREGEGNTGELFF TGTGCCAGCAGCCTCAGGGAGGGGGAAGGTAACACCGGGGAGCTGTTTTTT
TRBJ1-1 - 17 TRBV19 TRBD1 CASSIRTGFAMNTEAFF TGTGCCAGTAGTATTAGGACAGGTTTTGCCATGAACACTGAAGCTTTCTTT
TRBJ1-3 - 15 TRBV4-2 TRBD1 CASSQEDRAGNTIYF TGTGCCAGCAGCCAAGAGGACAGGGCTGGAAACACCATATATTTT
TRBJ2-5 - 13 TRBV6-1 - CASSEPFQETQYF TGTGCCAGCAGTGAACCGTTCCAAGAGACCCAGTACTTC
TRBJ2-4 once 16 TRBV19 TRBD2 CASSKLAGGVKNIQYF TGTGCCAGTAGTAAACTAGCGGGGGGAGTCAAAAACATTCAGTACTTC